Sequencing of this T cell receptor (beta chain) was carried out in a study of T cells in tumors after PD-1 blockade. Background on the study: Each patient got pembrolizumab 200 mg every 3 weeks or cemiplimab 350 mg every 2 weeks. During anti-PD-1 treatment, some patients continued daily vismodegib 150 mg.

Produced via immunoSEQ multiplex PCR; TCRdb's table is partial and in-frame only. This sample has tens of thousands of clones; more than 70% occur once, and the top ten carry approximately 15%. The CDR3 has 14 residues. In germline, CDR1 is SGHRS, CDR2 YFSETQ. V dropped 3 bases and J dropped 5; count of bases not matched to a gene: 7. Input was about 550 ng to 6,004 ng of genomic DNA from tumor or blood. A note on this clone: Its specificity is not known.

Study-level points and caveats: Around 45% of tumor TCR clonotypes were also found in blood.

Source: PBMCs, taken before anti-PD-1 treatment. The clonotype comes from a human donor with basal cell carcinoma. The genes are TRBV5-1 and TRBJ1-1; TRBD1 aligns across 7 bases. CDR3 nucleotides: TGCGCCAGCAGCTCCGCGACAGGGCAAACTGAAGCTTTCTTT. This translates into CASSSATGQTEAFF.